This T cell receptor (beta chain) was obtained from a study of cytomegalovirus exposure and HLA in healthy donors. The PCR ran on 60 Vbeta and 13 Jbeta primers. The repertoire was sequenced with immunoSEQ multiplex PCR; TCRdb's copy has only in-frame clones and lacks some. Found here are approximately 95,000 clones, about four fifths of them singletons; the top ten hold under 5.5%. The CDR3 has 15 amino acids. The V gene's germline CDR1 is MDHEN and CDR2 SYDVKM. J gave up 5 bases and V 6 bases, and 10 bases lay outside the gene matches. The J gene is TRBJ2-7, the V gene TRBV28, with TRBD2 matching 10 bases. The specimen was PBMCs. The sequence derives from a woman between 65 and 79 years old in good health and CMV-seropositive. CDR3 nucleotides: TGTGCCAGCAGCTCCCACGGACTAGCGGCGGACGAGCAGTACTTC. Protein sequence: CASSSHGLAADEQYF. The full variable domain, rest sourced from reference TRBV28 and TRBJ2-7, is DVKVTQSSRYLVKRTGEKVFLECVQDMDHENMFWYRQDPGLGLRLIYFSYDVKMKEKGDIPEGYSVSREKKERFSLILESASTNQTSMYLCASSSHGLAADEQYFGPGTRLTVT.